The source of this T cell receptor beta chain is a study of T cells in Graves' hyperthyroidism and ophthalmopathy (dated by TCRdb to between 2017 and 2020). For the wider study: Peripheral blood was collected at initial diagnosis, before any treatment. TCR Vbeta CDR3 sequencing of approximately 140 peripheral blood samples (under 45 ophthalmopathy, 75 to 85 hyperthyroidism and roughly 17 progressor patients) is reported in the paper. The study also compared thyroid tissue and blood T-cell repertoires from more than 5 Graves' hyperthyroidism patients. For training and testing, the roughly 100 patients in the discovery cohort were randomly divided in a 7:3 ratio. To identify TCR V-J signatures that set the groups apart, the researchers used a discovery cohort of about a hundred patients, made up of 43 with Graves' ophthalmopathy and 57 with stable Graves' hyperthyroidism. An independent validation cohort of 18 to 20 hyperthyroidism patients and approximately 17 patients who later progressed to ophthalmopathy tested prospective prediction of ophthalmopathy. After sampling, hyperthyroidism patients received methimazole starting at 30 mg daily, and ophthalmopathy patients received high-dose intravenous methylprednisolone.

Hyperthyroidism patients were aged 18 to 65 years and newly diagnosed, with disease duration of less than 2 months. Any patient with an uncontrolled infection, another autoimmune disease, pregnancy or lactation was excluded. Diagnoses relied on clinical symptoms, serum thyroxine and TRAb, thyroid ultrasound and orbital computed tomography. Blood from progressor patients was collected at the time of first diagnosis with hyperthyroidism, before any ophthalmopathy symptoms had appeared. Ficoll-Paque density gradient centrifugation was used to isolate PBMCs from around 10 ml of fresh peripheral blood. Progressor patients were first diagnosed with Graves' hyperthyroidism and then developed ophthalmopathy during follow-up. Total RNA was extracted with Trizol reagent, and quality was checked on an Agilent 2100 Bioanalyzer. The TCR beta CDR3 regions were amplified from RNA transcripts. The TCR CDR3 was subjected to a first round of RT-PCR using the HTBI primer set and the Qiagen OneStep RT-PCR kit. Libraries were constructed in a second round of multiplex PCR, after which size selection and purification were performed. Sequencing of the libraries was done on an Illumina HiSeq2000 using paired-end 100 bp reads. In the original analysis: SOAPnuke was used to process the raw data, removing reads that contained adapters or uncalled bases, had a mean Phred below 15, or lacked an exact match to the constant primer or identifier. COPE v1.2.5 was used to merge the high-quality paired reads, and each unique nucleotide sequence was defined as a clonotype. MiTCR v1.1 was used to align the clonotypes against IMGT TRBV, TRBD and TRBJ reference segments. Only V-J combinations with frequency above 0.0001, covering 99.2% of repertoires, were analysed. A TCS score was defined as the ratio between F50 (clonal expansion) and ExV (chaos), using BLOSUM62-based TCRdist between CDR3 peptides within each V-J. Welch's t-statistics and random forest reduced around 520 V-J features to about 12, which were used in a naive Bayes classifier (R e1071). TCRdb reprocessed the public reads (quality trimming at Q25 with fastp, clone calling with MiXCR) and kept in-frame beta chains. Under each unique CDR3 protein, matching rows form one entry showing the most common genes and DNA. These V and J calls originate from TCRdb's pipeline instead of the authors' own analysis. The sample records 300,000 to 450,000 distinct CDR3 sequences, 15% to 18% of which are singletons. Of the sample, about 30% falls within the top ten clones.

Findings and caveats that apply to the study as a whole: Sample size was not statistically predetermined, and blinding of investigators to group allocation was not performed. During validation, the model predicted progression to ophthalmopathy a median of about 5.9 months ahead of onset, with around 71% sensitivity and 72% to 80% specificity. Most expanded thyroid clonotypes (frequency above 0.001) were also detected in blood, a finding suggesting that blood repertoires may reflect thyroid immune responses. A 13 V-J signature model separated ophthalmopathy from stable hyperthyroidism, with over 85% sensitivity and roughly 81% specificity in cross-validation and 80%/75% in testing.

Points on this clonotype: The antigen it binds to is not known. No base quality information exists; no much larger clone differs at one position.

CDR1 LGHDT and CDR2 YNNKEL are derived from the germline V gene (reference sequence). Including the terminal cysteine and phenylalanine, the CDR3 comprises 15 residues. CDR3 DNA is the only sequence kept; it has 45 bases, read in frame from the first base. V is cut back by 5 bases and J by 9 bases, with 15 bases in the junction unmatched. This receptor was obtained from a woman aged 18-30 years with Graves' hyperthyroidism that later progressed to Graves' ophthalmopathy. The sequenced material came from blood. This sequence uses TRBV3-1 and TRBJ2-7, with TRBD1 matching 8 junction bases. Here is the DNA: TGTGCCAGCAGCAATAAGGGACAGGCCCTCTGGGGGCAGTACTTC. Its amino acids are CASSNKGQALWGQYF.